This T cell receptor beta chain was captured in a study of cytomegalovirus exposure and HLA in healthy donors. Study details: Findings of an earlier analysis included about 100 million unique TCR beta sequences from 170 million or so T cells.

V shed 1 base, J shed 3 bases, and the junction held 3 bases outside the gene matches. The CDR3 runs 15 residues. Germline assignment: CDR1 SEHNR and CDR2 FQNEAQ (reference sequence). A multiplex PCR was run with 60 Vbeta primers and 13 Jbeta primers. Clones were sequenced by immunoSEQ multiplex PCR, and TCRdb holds only the in-frame ones, with some missing. Of 55,000 to 80,000 clones listed, roughly four fifths are singletons. This clone was observed once. The target antigen is unknown. Study conclusions and caveats: Immune exposure data for these donors was limited to CMV serostatus. TCR beta V segments were, for the most part, productive about 87% or about 30% of the time in an earlier analysis. Follow-up analysis later connected one missense variant in DCLRE1C with trimming of TCR beta V- and J-genes.

Sequenced input: PBMCs. The J gene is TRBJ2-7, the V gene TRBV7-9, with 10 bases lining up with TRBD1. The clonotype was recovered from a woman in her 30s in good health and CMV-seropositive. CDR3 sequence (DNA): TGTGCCAGCAGCTTAGGACAGGGGGCCTTCTACGAGCAGTACTTC. This gives the protein CASSLGQGAFYEQYF.